The clone carrying this TCR beta chain was observed a handful of times. These data originate in a study of T cell responses to AZD1222 COVID-19 vaccine. Trimming took off 2 bases at V and 4 bases at J, with 9 bases between the two ends. The germline gives CDR1 SGHNT, CDR2 YYREEE (reference sequence). The CDR3 extends over 13 amino acids. Measured with immunoSEQ multiplex PCR; TCRdb has only the in-frame clones, and not every one. Found here are around 120,000 clones, 85% to 90% of them singletons; the top ten hold around 8.6%. The source is an adult in good health. The gene calls are TRBV5-4 and TRBJ1-1; D is undetermined. The sample was peripheral blood, taken on day 0 of AZD1222 vaccination. The CDR3 nucleotides are TGTGCCAGCAGCTTTGCTGGGGTCACTGAAGCTTTCTTT. This codes for CASSFAGVTEAFF.